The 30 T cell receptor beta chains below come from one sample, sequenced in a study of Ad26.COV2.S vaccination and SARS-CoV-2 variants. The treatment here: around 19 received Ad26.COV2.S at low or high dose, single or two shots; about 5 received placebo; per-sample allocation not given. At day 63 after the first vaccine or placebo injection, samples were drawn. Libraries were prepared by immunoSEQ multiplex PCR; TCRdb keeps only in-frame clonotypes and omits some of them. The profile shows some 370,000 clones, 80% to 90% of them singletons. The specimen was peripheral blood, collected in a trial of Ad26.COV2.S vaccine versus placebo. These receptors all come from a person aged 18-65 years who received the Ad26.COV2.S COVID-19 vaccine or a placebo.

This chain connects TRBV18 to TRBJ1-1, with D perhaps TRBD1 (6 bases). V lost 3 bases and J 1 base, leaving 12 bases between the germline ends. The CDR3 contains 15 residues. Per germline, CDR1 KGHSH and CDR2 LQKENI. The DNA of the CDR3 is TGTGCCAGCTCACCCAACAGGGATAGGAACACTGAAGCTTTCTTT. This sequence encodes CASSPNRDRNTEAFF.

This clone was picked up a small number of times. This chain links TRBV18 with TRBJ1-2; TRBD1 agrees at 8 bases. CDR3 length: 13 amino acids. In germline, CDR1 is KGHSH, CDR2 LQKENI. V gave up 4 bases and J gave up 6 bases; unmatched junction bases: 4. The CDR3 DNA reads TGTGCCAGCTCACTATCACAGGGGGATGGCTACACCTTC. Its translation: CASSLSQGDGYTF.

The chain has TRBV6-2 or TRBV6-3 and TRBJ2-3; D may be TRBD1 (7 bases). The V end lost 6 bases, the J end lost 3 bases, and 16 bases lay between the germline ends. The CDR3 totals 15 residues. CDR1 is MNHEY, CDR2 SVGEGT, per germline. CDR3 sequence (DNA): TGTGCCAGCAGCTGGGACTCACAGGGGACAGATACGCAGTATTTT. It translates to CASSWDSQGTDTQYF.

CDR3: CASSPAGIGAEAFF. CDR3 sequence (DNA): TGTGCCAGCTCACCGGCGGGGATCGGGGCTGAAGCTTTCTTT. V usage is TRBV18 and J usage is TRBJ1-1; D uncertain. Per germline, CDR1 KGHSH and CDR2 LQKENI. V lost 3 bases, J lost 6 bases, and 14 bases lay in between. This CDR3 comprises 14 residues.

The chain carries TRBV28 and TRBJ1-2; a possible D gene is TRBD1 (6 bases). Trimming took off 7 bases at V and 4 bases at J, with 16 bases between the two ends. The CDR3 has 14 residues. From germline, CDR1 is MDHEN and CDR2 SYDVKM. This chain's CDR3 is CASTLSRGFYGYTF. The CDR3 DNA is TGTGCCAGCACTCTCTCCAGGGGTTTCTATGGCTACACCTTC.

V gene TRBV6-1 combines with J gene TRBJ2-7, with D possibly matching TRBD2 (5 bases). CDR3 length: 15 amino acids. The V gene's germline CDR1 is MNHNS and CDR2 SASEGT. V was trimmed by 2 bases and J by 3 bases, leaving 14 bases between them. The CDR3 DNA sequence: TGTGCCAGCAGTGAAAAACTAGACCCTCTCTACGAGCAGTACTTC. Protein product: CASSEKLDPLYEQYF.

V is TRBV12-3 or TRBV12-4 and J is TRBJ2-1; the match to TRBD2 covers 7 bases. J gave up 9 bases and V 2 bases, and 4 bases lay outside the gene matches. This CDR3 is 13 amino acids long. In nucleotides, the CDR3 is TGTGCCAGCAGTTTAACGGGGGGAAGTGAGCAGTTCTTC. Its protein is CASSLTGGSEQFF.

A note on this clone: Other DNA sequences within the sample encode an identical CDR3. The CDR3 DNA is TGTGCCATCAGTGAGTCGGGGGGAACTGAAGCTTTCTTT. Protein: CAISESGGTEAFF. The chain combines TRBV10-3 with TRBJ1-1; D might be TRBD1 (5 bases). CDR3 length equals 13 residues. V gave up 0 bases and J gave up 5 bases, with 7 bases separating them. Per the germline V gene, CDR1 is ENHRY and CDR2 is SYGVKD.

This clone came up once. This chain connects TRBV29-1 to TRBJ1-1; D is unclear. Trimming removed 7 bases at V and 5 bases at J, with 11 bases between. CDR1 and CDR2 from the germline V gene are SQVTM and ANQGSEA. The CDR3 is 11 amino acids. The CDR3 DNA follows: TGCAGCGCCGAAAGGGCTACTGAAGCTTTCTTT. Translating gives CSAERATEAFF.

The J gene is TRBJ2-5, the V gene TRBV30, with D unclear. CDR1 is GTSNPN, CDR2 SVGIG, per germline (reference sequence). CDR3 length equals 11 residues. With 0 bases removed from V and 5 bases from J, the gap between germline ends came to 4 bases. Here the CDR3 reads CAWSVWETQYF. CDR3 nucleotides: TGTGCCTGGAGTGTTTGGGAGACCCAGTACTTC.

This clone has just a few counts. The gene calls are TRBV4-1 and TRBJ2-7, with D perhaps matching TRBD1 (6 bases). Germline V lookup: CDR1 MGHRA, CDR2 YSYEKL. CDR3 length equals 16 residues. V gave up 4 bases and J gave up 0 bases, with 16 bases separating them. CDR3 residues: CASSRSSQGSSYEQYF. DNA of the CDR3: TGCGCCAGCAGCCGCTCATCGCAGGGGTCCTCCTACGAGCAGTACTTC.

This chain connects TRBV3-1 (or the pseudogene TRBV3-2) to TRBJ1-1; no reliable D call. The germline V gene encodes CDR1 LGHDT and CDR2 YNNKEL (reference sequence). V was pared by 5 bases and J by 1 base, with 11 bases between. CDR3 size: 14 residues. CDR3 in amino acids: CASSSRGKNTEAFF. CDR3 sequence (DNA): TGTGCCAGCAGCTCCCGGGGAAAGAACACTGAAGCTTTCTTT.

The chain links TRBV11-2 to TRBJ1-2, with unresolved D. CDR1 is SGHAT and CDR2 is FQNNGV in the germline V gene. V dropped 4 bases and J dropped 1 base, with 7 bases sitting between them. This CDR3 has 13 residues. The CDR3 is CASSSQNNYGYTF. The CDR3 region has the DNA TGTGCCAGCAGCTCCCAGAATAACTATGGCTACACCTTC.

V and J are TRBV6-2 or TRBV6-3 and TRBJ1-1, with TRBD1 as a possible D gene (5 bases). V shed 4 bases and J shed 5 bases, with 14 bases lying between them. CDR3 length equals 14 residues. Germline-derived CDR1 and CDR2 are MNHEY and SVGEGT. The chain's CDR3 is CASSSSGRGTEAFF. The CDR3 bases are TGTGCCAGCAGTTCATCAGGGCGGGGGACTGAAGCTTTCTTT.

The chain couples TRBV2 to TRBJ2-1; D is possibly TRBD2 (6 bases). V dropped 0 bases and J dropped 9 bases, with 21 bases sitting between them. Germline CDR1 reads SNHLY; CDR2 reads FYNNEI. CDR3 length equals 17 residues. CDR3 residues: CASSEAIGGRSRGEQFF. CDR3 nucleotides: TGTGCCAGCAGTGAAGCGATCGGAGGGCGCAGTAGGGGTGAGCAGTTCTTC.

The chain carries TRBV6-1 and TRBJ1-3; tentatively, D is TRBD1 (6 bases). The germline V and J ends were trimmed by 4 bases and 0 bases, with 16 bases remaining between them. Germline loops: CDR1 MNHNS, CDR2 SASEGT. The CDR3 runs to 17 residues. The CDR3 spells CASSVKGDGSSGNTIYF. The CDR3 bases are TGTGCCAGCAGTGTTAAGGGGGACGGAAGCTCTGGAAACACCATATATTTT.

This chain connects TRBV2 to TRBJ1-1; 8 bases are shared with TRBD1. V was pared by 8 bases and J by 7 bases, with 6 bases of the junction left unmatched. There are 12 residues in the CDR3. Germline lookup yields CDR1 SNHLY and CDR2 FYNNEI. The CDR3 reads CASLFGQGEAFF. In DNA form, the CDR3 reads TGTGCCAGCCTATTCGGACAGGGTGAAGCTTTCTTT.

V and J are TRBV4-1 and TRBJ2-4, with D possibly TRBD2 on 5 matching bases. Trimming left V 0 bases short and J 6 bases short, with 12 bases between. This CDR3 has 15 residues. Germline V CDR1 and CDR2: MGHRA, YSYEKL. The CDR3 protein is CASSQEMRVLNIQYF. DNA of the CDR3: TGCGCCAGCAGCCAAGAGATGAGGGTACTAAACATTCAGTACTTC.

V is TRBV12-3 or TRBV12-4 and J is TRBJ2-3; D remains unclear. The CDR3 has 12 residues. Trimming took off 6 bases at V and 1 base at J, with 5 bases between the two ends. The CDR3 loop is CASRFGTDTQYF. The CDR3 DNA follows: TGTGCCAGCAGGTTCGGCACAGATACGCAGTATTTT.

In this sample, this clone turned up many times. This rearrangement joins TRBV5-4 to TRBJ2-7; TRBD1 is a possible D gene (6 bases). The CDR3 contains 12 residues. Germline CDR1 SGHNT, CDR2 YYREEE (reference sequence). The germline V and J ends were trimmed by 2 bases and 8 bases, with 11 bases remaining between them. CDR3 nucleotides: TGTGCCAGCAGCTTCTTAGGGACACAGCAGTACTTC. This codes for CASSFLGTQQYF.

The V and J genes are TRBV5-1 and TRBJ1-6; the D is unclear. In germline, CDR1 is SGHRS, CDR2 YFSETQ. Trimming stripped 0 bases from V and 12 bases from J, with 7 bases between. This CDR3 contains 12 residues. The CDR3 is CASSLVGEPLHF. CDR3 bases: TGCGCCAGCAGCTTGGTCGGAGAACCCCTCCACTTT.

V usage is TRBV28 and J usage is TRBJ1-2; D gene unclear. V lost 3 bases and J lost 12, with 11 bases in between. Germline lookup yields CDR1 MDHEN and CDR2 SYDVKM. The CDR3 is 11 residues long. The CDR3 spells CASSFRGLHTF. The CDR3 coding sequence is TGTGCCAGCAGTTTCCGGGGTCTCCACACCTTC.

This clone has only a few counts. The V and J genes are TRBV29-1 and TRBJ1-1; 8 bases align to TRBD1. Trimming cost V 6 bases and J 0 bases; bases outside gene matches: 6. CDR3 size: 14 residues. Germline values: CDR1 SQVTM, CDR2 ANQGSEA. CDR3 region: CSVRTGRMNTEAFF. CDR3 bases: TGCAGCGTACGGACAGGGAGGATGAACACTGAAGCTTTCTTT.

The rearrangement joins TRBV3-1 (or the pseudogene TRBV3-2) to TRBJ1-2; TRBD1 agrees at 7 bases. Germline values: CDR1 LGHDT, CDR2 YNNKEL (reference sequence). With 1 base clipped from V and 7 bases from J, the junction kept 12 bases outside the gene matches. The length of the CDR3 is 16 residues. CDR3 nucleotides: TGTGCCAGCAGCCAAGTCCCCTCTACAGGGGTTGGTGGCTACACCTTC. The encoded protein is CASSQVPSTGVGGYTF.

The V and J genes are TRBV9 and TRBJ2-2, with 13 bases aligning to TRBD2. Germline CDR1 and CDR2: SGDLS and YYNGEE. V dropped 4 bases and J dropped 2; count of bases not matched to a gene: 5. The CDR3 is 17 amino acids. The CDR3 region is CASSQGLAGANTGELFF. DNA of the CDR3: TGTGCCAGCAGCCAAGGACTAGCGGGGGCAAACACCGGGGAGCTGTTTTTT.

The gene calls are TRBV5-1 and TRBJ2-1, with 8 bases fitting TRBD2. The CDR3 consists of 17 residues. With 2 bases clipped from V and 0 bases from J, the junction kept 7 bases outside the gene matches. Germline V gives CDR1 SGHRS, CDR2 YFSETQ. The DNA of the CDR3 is TGCGCCAGCAGCTTCTTAGCGGGACTGAGCTCCTACAATGAGCAGTTCTTC. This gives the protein CASSFLAGLSSYNEQFF.

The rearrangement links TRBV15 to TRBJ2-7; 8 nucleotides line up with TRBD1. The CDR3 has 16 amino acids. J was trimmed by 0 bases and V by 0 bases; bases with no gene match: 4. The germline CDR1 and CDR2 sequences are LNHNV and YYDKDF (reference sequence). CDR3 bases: TGTGCCACCAGCAGAGAGACAGGGGCGTACTCCTACGAGCAGTACTTC. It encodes CATSRETGAYSYEQYF.

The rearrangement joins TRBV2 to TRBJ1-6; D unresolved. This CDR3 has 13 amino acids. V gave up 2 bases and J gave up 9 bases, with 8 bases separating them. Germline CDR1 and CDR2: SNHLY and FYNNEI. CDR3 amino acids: CASSEQEPSPLHF. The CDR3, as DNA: TGTGCCAGCAGTGAACAGGAGCCTTCACCCCTCCACTTT.

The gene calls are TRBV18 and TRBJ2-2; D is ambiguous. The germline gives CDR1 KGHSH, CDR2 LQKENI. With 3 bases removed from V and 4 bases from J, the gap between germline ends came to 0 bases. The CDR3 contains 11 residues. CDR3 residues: CASSPTGELFF. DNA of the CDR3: TGTGCCAGCTCACCCACCGGGGAGCTGTTTTTT. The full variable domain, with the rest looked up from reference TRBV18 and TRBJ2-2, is NAGVMQNPRHLVRRRGQEARLRCSPMKGHSHVYWYRQLPEEGLKFMVYLQKENIIDESGMPKERFSAEFPKEGPSILRIQQVVRGDSAAYFCASSPTGELFFGEGSRLTVL.

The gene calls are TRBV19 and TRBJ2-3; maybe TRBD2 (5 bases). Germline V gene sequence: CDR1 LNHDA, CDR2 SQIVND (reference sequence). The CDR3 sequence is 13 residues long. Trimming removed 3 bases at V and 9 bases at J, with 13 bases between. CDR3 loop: CASSMPGLWTQYF. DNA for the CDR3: TGTGCCAGTAGTATGCCAGGACTGTGGACGCAGTATTTT. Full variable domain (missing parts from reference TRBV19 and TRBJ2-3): DGGITQSPKYLFRKEGQNVTLSCEQNLNHDAMYWYRQDPGQGLRLIYYSQIVNDFQKGDIAEGYSVSREKKESFPLTVTSAQKNPTAFYLCASSMPGLWTQYFGPGTRLTVL.